Below are 27 T cell receptor beta chains sequenced from a single sample in a study of CD4+ T cells in melanoma. Assay: immunoSEQ multiplex PCR; the TCRdb copy retains only in-frame clones and omits some. The sample has approximately 7,400 clones, 45% to 55% seen once. The material sequenced was cells from a culture (not recorded whether cultured in vitro). The origin of the receptors is a human donor with melanoma.

This rearrangement joins TRBV4-1 to TRBJ1-3; D may be TRBD1 (5 bases). This CDR3 has 13 residues. Per the germline V gene, CDR1 is MGHRA and CDR2 is YSYEKL. V lost 3 bases and J 3 bases, leaving 6 bases between the germline ends. In nucleotides, the CDR3 is TGCGCCAGCAGCCAGGGGGTTGGAAACACCATATATTTT. Translation gives CASSQGVGNTIYF.

This clone was recorded a few times. CDR3 sequence reads: CAGGGWGLWPQHF. CDR3 nucleotide sequence: TGTGCCGGGGGTGGGTGGGGCCTTTGGCCCCAGCATTTT. The rearrangement links TRBV6-1 to TRBJ1-5; D possibly corresponds to TRBD1 (5 bases). The CDR3 spans 13 residues. Trimming removed 11 bases at V and 9 bases at J, with 20 bases between. Germline V gene data show CDR1 as MNHNS and CDR2 as SASEGT.

This chain links TRBV6-7 with TRBJ2-7, with 7 bases matching TRBD1. TRBV6-7 is labeled an ORF, and its function is uncertain. Losses at the gene ends were 4 bases for V and 5 bases for J; bases not matched to a gene: 11. This CDR3 region has 15 residues. The CDR3 is CASSSPTGMLNEQYF. The CDR3 DNA reads as TGTGCCAGCAGTTCTCCGACAGGGATGTTGAACGAGCAGTACTTC.

The genes are TRBV5-1 and TRBJ2-7, with D perhaps matching TRBD1 or TRBD2 (6 bases each). The CDR3 consists of 14 residues. Trimming took 4 bases from V and 2 from J, leaving 13 bases between them. Germline values: CDR1 SGHRS, CDR2 YFSETQ. The CDR3, as DNA: TGCGCCAGCAGCCATGGAGGGACACCCTACGAGCAGTACTTC. It is translated as CASSHGGTPYEQYF.

The gene calls are TRBV2 and TRBJ1-2; D unclear. The CDR3 length is 14 residues. V was trimmed by 7 bases and J by 7 bases, leaving 19 bases between them. CDR1 and CDR2 from the germline V gene are SNHLY and FYNNEI. The CDR3 protein is CASMLDLRPRGYTF. CDR3 sequence (DNA): TGTGCCAGCATGCTAGATCTCCGGCCTCGTGGCTACACCTTC.

The rearrangement joins TRBV5-1 to TRBJ2-5, with D perhaps assigned TRBD1 or TRBD2 (5 bases each). Trimming cost V 4 bases and J 2 bases, with 21 bases left between them. CDR1 is SGHRS and CDR2 is YFSETQ in the germline V gene. The CDR3 sequence is 17 residues long. In DNA form, the CDR3 reads TGCGCCAGCAGCCGTGGAGGCAACAGGAAATCACAAGAGACCCAGTACTTC. Its protein product is CASSRGGNRKSQETQYF.

The chain employs TRBV5-1 and TRBJ1-2; D call uncertain. V lost 0 bases to trimming and J lost 8 bases, with 11 bases between them. Germline-derived CDR1 and CDR2 are SGHRS and YFSETQ. The CDR3 covers 13 residues. The DNA of the CDR3 is TGCGCCAGCAGCTTGGCAGGAGCAGGAGGCTACACCTTC. Its translation is CASSLAGAGGYTF.

The chain is built from TRBV29-1 and TRBJ2-1; the match to TRBD2 covers 14 bases. CDR1 is SQVTM, CDR2 ANQGSEA, per germline. After removal of 7 bases from V and 8 bases from J, the junction contained 7 bases not matched to a gene. The CDR3 spans 14 residues. The CDR3, as DNA: TGCAGCGAGTGGACTAGCGGGGGGAGGGATGAGCAGTTCTTC. It translates to CSEWTSGGRDEQFF.

This clone is labeled as medium-sized (0.01 to 0.1%). The chain is built from TRBV18 and TRBJ2-2; 10 nucleotides line up with TRBD2. The germline V gene encodes CDR1 KGHSH and CDR2 LQKENI. This CDR3 comprises 15 residues. V lost 7 bases to trimming and J lost 4 bases; unmatched junction nucleotides: 6. The CDR3 loop reads CASYSGGAGTGELFF. The CDR3 DNA follows: TGTGCCAGCTACAGCGGGGGGGCCGGCACCGGGGAGCTGTTTTTT.

The chain links TRBV27 to TRBJ2-3; 8 positions match TRBD1. The V and J ends lost 6 bases and 0 bases, in that order; junction bases with no gene match: 5. This CDR3 region has 15 residues. Germline CDR1 MNHEY, CDR2 SMNVEV (reference sequence). DNA for the CDR3: TGTGCCAGCAGCGGACAGGGCCTTAGCACAGATACGCAGTATTTT. Protein: CASSGQGLSTDTQYF.

V gene TRBV11-2 combines with J gene TRBJ2-7; no clear D gene. This CDR3 contains 14 residues. The ends were cut back, 1 base at V and 3 bases at J, with 10 bases in the middle. The V gene's germline CDR1 is SGHAT and CDR2 FQNNGV. The CDR3 coding sequence is TGTGCCAGCAGCTTAGCGCCCCTCGGCTACGAGCAGTACTTC. Amino acid sequence: CASSLAPLGYEQYF.

This clone was recorded only once. The chain couples TRBV11-2 to TRBJ2-1; 7 bases agree with TRBD2. Germline-derived CDR1 and CDR2 are SGHAT and FQNNGV. The CDR3 covers 16 residues. Germline trimming cut 5 bases from V and 0 bases from J; bases unmatched to any gene: 7. The CDR3, as DNA: TGTGCCAGCAGCGGAAGAGCGGGGAGCTCCTACAATGAGCAGTTCTTC. Encoded protein: CASSGRAGSSYNEQFF.

The V and J genes are TRBV9 and TRBJ2-7, with 10 bases fitting TRBD2. This CDR3 comprises 14 residues. CDR1 is SGDLS and CDR2 is YYNGEE in the germline V gene. V gave up 2 bases and J gave up 5 bases; unmatched junction bases: 4. The CDR3 DNA reads as TGTGCCAGCAGCGTCACTAGCGGGGTCCACGAGCAGTACTTC. It translates to CASSVTSGVHEQYF.

The CDR3 DNA follows: TGTGCCAGCAGTGAAGATTCAGGGGGCGCGAAGCCCCAGCATTTT. This gives the protein CASSEDSGGAKPQHF. The chain carries TRBV2 and TRBJ1-5; 8 bases agree with TRBD1. From germline, CDR1 is SNHLY and CDR2 FYNNEI. V shed 1 base and J 8 bases; nucleotides not matched to a gene: 7. This CDR3 contains 15 residues.

The J gene is TRBJ2-1, the V gene TRBV6-1, with D perhaps TRBD2 (5 bases). The V gene's germline CDR1 is MNHNS and CDR2 SASEGT. The length of the CDR3 is 14 residues. Trimming removed 8 bases from V and 0 bases from J, with 11 bases in between. The CDR3 DNA sequence: TGTGCCAGCCATAGGGAGATCTCCTACAATGAGCAGTTCTTC. Translated: CASHREISYNEQFF.

The chain carries TRBV6-4 and TRBJ1-5, with a weak D call TRBD1 (6 bases). Trimming took 8 bases from V and 0 from J, leaving 26 bases between them. The CDR3 runs to 19 residues. CDR1 and CDR2 (germline): MRHNA, SNTAGT. The CDR3 loop reads CASVAGTLGLDDSNQPQHF. The CDR3 bases are TGTGCCAGCGTAGCCGGGACATTGGGACTCGACGATAGCAATCAGCCCCAGCATTTT.

V usage is TRBV7-9 and J usage is TRBJ2-5; D gene ambiguous. CDR1 is SEHNR and CDR2 is FQNEAQ in the germline V gene (reference sequence). The CDR3 contains 16 residues. Trimming left V 1 base short and J 3 bases short, with 15 bases between. The CDR3 sequence is CASSLGWLGLKETQYF. The CDR3 DNA sequence: TGTGCCAGCAGCTTAGGATGGTTGGGTCTCAAAGAGACCCAGTACTTC.

This clone occurred a few times. The chain has TRBV19 and TRBJ2-1; 11 bases agree with TRBD2. V trimming: 6 bases; J trimming: 8 bases; junction bases outside the gene matches: 9. Germline CDR1 LNHDA, CDR2 SQIVND (reference sequence). The CDR3 is made up of 15 amino acids. The CDR3 nucleotides are TGTGCCAGTAGACACCTTAGCGGGGGGGCCCATGAGCAGTTCTTC. This codes for CASRHLSGGAHEQFF.

The chain uses TRBV6-1 and TRBJ2-1; D might be TRBD2 (6 bases). The V and J ends lost 8 bases and 5 bases respectively, with 10 bases between them. CDR1 MNHNS and CDR2 SASEGT come from the germline V gene. The CDR3 consists of 12 residues. CDR3 DNA: TGTGCCAGCCGGGACTGGAACAATGAGCAGTTCTTC. Residues: CASRDWNNEQFF.

The chain carries TRBV6-5 and TRBJ2-7; 9 nucleotides agree with TRBD1. The CDR3 totals 16 residues. V shed 4 bases and J 3 bases; nucleotides not matched to a gene: 10. Per the germline V gene, CDR1 is MNHEY and CDR2 is SVGAGI. This chain's CDR3 is CASSLSPGQGHYEQYF. The CDR3 DNA sequence: TGTGCCAGCAGTTTGAGCCCGGGACAGGGCCACTACGAGCAGTACTTC.

This clone occurred a few times. V gene TRBV7-6 combines with J gene TRBJ1-1; a possible D gene is TRBD1 (6 bases). The V and J ends lost 1 base and 4 bases respectively, with 13 bases between them. The V gene's germline CDR1 is SGHVS and CDR2 FNYEAQ. The CDR3 runs 15 residues. The CDR3 here is CASSLVAQGTTEAFF. The CDR3, as DNA: TGTGCCAGCAGCTTAGTTGCTCAGGGGACCACTGAAGCTTTCTTT.

This clone was counted a single time. The chain couples TRBV30 to TRBJ2-5; 15 bases are a match to TRBD2. The V gene's germline CDR1 is GTSNPN and CDR2 SVGIG (reference sequence). Trimming removed 1 base from V and 5 bases from J; junction bases left unmatched: 5. The CDR3 length is 16 residues. CDR3 protein: CAWSEGLAGGRETQYF. The CDR3 DNA reads as TGTGCCTGGAGTGAGGGACTAGCGGGGGGTCGGGAGACCCAGTACTTC.

This chain joins TRBV6-5 and TRBJ1-1, with no clear D. V was clipped by 2 bases and J by 5 bases, with 12 bases between them. The CDR3 is made up of 14 amino acids. Germline lookup yields CDR1 MNHEY and CDR2 SVGAGI. The CDR3 DNA reads as TGTGCCAGCAGTTACCCGGGCCCTGGGACTGAAGCTTTCTTT. Encoded protein: CASSYPGPGTEAFF.

The chain has TRBV5-1 and TRBJ2-3; 11 bases match TRBD2. CDR3 size: 19 residues. V lost 0 bases to trimming and J lost 1 base; unmatched junction nucleotides: 10. The germline V gene has CDR1 SGHRS and CDR2 YFSETQ. Written as DNA, the CDR3 is TGCGCCAGCAGCTTGGCCCTTGCGGGGGGACTAGCGGGCACAGATACGCAGTATTTT. Translating gives CASSLALAGGLAGTDTQYF.

The V and J genes are TRBV6-1 and TRBJ2-3, with 12 nucleotides matching TRBD2. The J segment lost 6 bases and the V segment lost 7 bases, leaving 8 bases of the junction unmatched. Germline V CDR1 and CDR2: MNHNS, SASEGT. The CDR3 totals 15 residues. In DNA form, the CDR3 reads TGTGCCAGCAATGCTGGACTAGCGGGGTTCGATACGCAGTATTTT. It encodes CASNAGLAGFDTQYF.

In its sample, this clone was seen a few times. This chain uses TRBV7-9 with TRBJ1-2; 10 bases align to TRBD1. Germline CDR1 SEHNR, CDR2 FQNEAQ (reference sequence). Losses at the gene ends were 5 bases for V and 0 bases for J; bases not matched to a gene: 6. This CDR3 region has 16 residues. CDR3 amino acids: CASSQETGGSNYGYTF. The CDR3 DNA follows: TGTGCCAGCAGCCAAGAGACAGGGGGCTCTAACTATGGCTACACCTTC.

This rearrangement joins TRBV30 to TRBJ2-1, with 10 bases matching TRBD1. Germline V gene sequence: CDR1 GTSNPN, CDR2 SVGIG (reference sequence). The CDR3 is 13 amino acids. V shed 5 bases, J shed 12 bases, and the junction held 10 bases outside the gene matches. Written as DNA, the CDR3 is TGTGCCTGGTCCCCGGGACAGGGGATATGGCAGTTCTTC. The encoded protein is CAWSPGQGIWQFF. Full variable domain (rest looked up from reference TRBV30 and TRBJ2-1): SQTIHQWPATLVQPVGSPLSLECTVEGTSNPNLYWYRQAAGRGLQLLFYSVGIGQISSEVPQNLSASRPQDRQFILSSKKLLLSDSGFYLCAWSPGQGIWQFFGPGTRLTVL.